Listed below are T cell receptor beta chains from one sample, sequenced in a study of blood T cell repertoires in COVID-19. Repertoires were generated with immunoSEQ multiplex PCR, while TCRdb's copy carries only in-frame clones and drops some. The data show about 42,000 clones, approximately 73% seen once. Sequenced sample: peripheral blood. These receptors were collected from an elderly man with acute or convalescent COVID-19. Each CDR3 is given with its conserved first and last residue. The D gene is left open where the match is weak. The size of a clone is reported for some rows only, either as once, few or many, or as a class for expanded clones.

TRBJ2-3 TRBV6-4 few TRBD2 CASSVTGGTDTQYF TGTGCCAGCAGTGTAACGGGGGGGACAGATACGCAGTATTTT
TRBJ2-5 TRBV10-3 NA NA CAISEGGGYQETQYF TGTGCCATCAGTGAAGGAGGAGGGTACCAAGAGACCCAGTACTTC
TRBJ2-7 TRBV6-5 NA NA CASSSSAIVIEQYF TGTGCCAGCAGTTCCAGCGCAATAGTCATCGAGCAGTACTTC
TRBJ1-5 TRBV2 NA TRBD1 CASSEITGGGYQPQHF TGTGCCAGCAGTGAAATTACAGGGGGAGGCTATCAGCCCCAGCATTTT
TRBJ2-7 TRBV20-1 few NA CSARQGYEQYF TGCAGTGCTAGACAGGGCTACGAGCAGTACTTC
TRBJ2-3 TRBV5-5 NA NA CASSLPTTTDTQYF TGTGCCAGCAGCTTGCCGACTACCACAGATACGCAGTATTTT
TRBJ1-3 TRBV6-5 NA NA CASPLRQLGNTIYF TGTGCCAGCCCCCTTAGACAGCTGGGAAACACCATATATTTT
TRBJ1-2 TRBV29-1 few NA CSAPGVVYGYTF TGCAGCGCCCCGGGGGTGGTCTATGGCTACACCTTC
TRBJ2-1 TRBV6-4 NA TRBD2 CASSERIAGPYNEQFF TGTGCCAGCAGTGAGAGGATAGCGGGACCCTACAATGAGCAGTTCTTC
TRBJ1-2 TRBV12-3/TRBV12-4 NA NA CASSITGRGGYTF TGTGCCAGCAGTATCACAGGGCGCGGAGGCTACACCTTC
TRBJ1-6 TRBV7-3 few NA CASSLISNSPLHF TGTGCCAGCAGCTTAATCTCCAATTCACCCCTCCACTTT
TRBJ1-6 TRBV3-1/TRBV3-2 NA NA CASSQSGTRNSPLHF TGTGCCAGCAGCCAATCAGGGACAAGGAATTCACCCCTCCACTTT
TRBJ1-1 TRBV28 NA TRBD1 CASSLIGGQSEAFF TGTGCCAGCAGCCTTATAGGGGGCCAGTCTGAAGCTTTCTTT
TRBJ1-1 TRBV29-1 NA TRBD1 CSVRQGNTEAFF TGCAGCGTGCGACAGGGGAACACTGAAGCTTTCTTT
TRBJ1-1 TRBV2 few NA CASSDDMNTEAFF TGTGCCAGCAGTGACGACATGAACACTGAAGCTTTCTTT
TRBJ1-2 TRBV18 NA NA CASSPGRLGGLGYTF TGTGCCAGCTCACCGGGCCGACTGGGGGGGCTGGGCTACACCTTC
TRBJ1-1 TRBV6-5 NA NA CASRTFGMMNTEAFF TGTGCCAGCAGAACCTTCGGGATGATGAACACTGAAGCTTTCTTT
TRBJ2-5 TRBV24-1 NA NA CATSDSQETQYF TGTGCCACCAGTGACAGTCAAGAGACCCAGTACTTC
TRBJ1-2 TRBV6-5 NA NA CASRPASRRGYTF TGTGCCAGCAGACCCGCCAGTCGGCGGGGCTACACCTTC
TRBJ2-7 TRBV5-1 NA TRBD2 CASSLSGNNYEQYF TGCGCCAGCAGTCTCAGCGGGAACAACTACGAGCAGTACTTC
TRBJ2-4 TRBV3-1/TRBV3-2 NA TRBD2 CASSQEGLAGALTNIQYF TGTGCCAGCAGCCAAGAAGGGCTAGCGGGGGCGCTAACGAACATTCAGTACTTC
TRBJ2-1 TRBV9 few TRBD1 CASSVEGAGSYNEQFF TGTGCCAGCAGCGTCGAGGGGGCGGGCTCCTACAATGAGCAGTTCTTC
TRBJ2-2 TRBV6-1 NA TRBD1 CASSEAGGAFTGELFF TGTGCCAGCAGTGAAGCAGGGGGCGCATTCACCGGGGAGCTGTTTTTT
TRBJ2-7 TRBV11-2 NA TRBD2 CASRVLAGEEQYF TGTGCCAGCAGGGTTCTAGCGGGAGAAGAGCAGTACTTC
TRBJ2-4 TRBV4-2 few TRBD2 CASSQDERGYIQYF TGTGCCAGCAGCCAAGATGAGCGGGGGTACATTCAGTACTTC
TRBJ2-2 TRBV19 NA NA CASSRGRTGELFF TGTGCCAGTAGTAGGGGCCGAACCGGGGAGCTGTTTTTT
TRBJ2-7 TRBV11-2 NA NA CASSPSYEQYF TGTGCCAGCAGCCCATCCTACGAGCAGTACTTC
TRBJ2-3 TRBV5-1 few NA CASSLGQVLSTDTQYF TGCGCCAGCAGCTTGGGACAGGTTCTTAGCACAGATACGCAGTATTTT
TRBJ2-7 TRBV18 NA NA CASSPPIRGGYEQYF TGTGCCAGCTCACCACCCATTCGAGGCGGCTACGAGCAGTACTTC
TRBJ1-1 TRBV19 once NA CASSMRSYMNTEAFF TGTGCCAGTAGTATGCGGAGTTATATGAACACTGAAGCTTTCTTT
TRBJ2-2 TRBV5-1 NA TRBD2 CASSLPGTSGPPGELFF TGCGCCAGCAGCTTACCCGGGACTAGCGGCCCTCCCGGGGAGCTGTTTTTT